Following are 14 T cell receptor beta chains from one sample sequenced in a study of immune characterization of retroperitoneal liposarcoma. TCRdb reprocessed the PCR reads with MiXCR, giving one entry per CDR3 protein. Of approximately 11,000 distinct CDR3 sequences listed, more than 35% were seen once; the top ten hold 10%. Input material: tumor tissue. The receptor source for this set is a female donor with retroperitoneal liposarcoma.

V gene TRBV6-6 combines with J gene TRBJ2-5, with 9 positions matching TRBD1. The trim removed 2 bases at V and 2 bases at J, leaving 3 bases unmatched. The CDR3 is 15 residues long. Germline V lookup: CDR1 MNHNY, CDR2 SVGAGI (reference sequence). This CDR3 is CASSYGTGIQETQYF. The CDR3 nucleotides are TGTGCCAGCAGTTACGGGACAGGGATACAAGAGACCCAGTACTTC.

The chain joins TRBV27 to TRBJ2-1; D might be TRBD2 (5 bases). The CDR3 spans 14 residues. The germline V gene has CDR1 MNHEY and CDR2 SMNVEV (reference sequence). Trimming removed 8 bases from V and 4 bases from J, with 15 bases in between. Written as DNA, the CDR3 is TGTGCCAGCTCCGTCGGGAACAATTACAATGAGCAGTTCTTC. Amino acid sequence: CASSVGNNYNEQFF.

The chain joins TRBV7-3 to TRBJ2-1; D remains unclear. The J call may be wrong; the DNA end is better matched by TRBJ2-7. The CDR3 runs to 15 residues. Germline loops: CDR1 SGHTA, CDR2 FQGTGA. CDR3 DNA sequence: TGTGCCAGCAGTGAAAGAAAGGGCAGCCTCTACGAGCAGTACTTC. Protein: CASSERKGSLYEQYF.

V and J are TRBV27 and TRBJ1-1; D gene uncertain. V gave up 5 bases and J gave up 4 bases, with 8 bases separating them. The CDR3 loop spans 12 amino acids. Germline V gives CDR1 MNHEY, CDR2 SMNVEV (reference sequence). The CDR3: CASSTSPTEAFF. The CDR3 DNA reads as TGTGCCAGCAGTACAAGTCCCACTGAAGCTTTCTTT.

The chain joins TRBV6-6 to TRBJ2-6; TRBD1 agrees at 9 bases. This CDR3 is 17 amino acids long. CDR1 is MNHNY and CDR2 is SVGAGI in the germline V gene (reference sequence). The ends lost 6 bases at V and 2 bases at J; junction bases unmatched: 8. The CDR3, as DNA: TGTGCCAGCAGGGACAGTACAGGGGGCCCTGGGGCCAACGTCCTGACTTTC. It yields the protein CASRDSTGGPGANVLTF.

This chain connects TRBV6-1 to TRBJ2-1; D may be TRBD1 (6 bases). Trimming stripped 3 bases from V and 8 bases from J, with 20 bases between. Looked up from germline, CDR1 is MNHNS and CDR2 is SASEGT. This CDR3 has 16 amino acids. The CDR3 is CASSDLQGKSLDEQFF. CDR3 coding DNA: TGTGCCAGCAGTGACCTACAGGGAAAGAGCCTAGATGAGCAGTTCTTC.

The rearrangement joins TRBV11-2 to TRBJ1-5; perhaps TRBD1 as D (6 bases). Trimming took 1 base from V and 4 from J, leaving 14 bases between them. Germline V lookup: CDR1 SGHAT, CDR2 FQNNGV. The CDR3 length is 16 residues. CDR3 nucleotide sequence: TGTGCCAGCAGCTTAGGGGCAGGGGTAGATAATCAGCCCCAGCATTTT. Amino acid sequence: CASSLGAGVDNQPQHF.

This clonotype was detected only a few times. The chain couples TRBV11-3 to TRBJ2-3; the D gene could be TRBD1 or TRBD2 (5 bases each). CDR1 and CDR2 from the germline V gene are SGHNT and YENEEA. The CDR3 is made up of 14 amino acids. V lost 4 bases and J lost 1, with 9 bases in between. The CDR3 protein is CASSSRGGTDTQYF. The CDR3 DNA is TGTGCCAGCAGCTCAAGAGGGGGCACAGATACGCAGTATTTT. The full variable domain, rest sourced from reference TRBV11-3 and TRBJ2-3, is EAGVVQSPRYKIIEKKQPVAFWCNPISGHNTLYWYLQNLGQGPELLIRYENEEAVDDSQLPKDRFSAERLKGVDSTLKIQPAELGDSAVYLCASSSRGGTDTQYFGPGTRLTVL.

This clonotype has only a few counts. The chain links TRBV6-1 to TRBJ2-1; 8 positions match TRBD2. V lost 5 bases, J lost 0 bases, and 9 bases stayed unmatched. The CDR3 spans 17 residues. Germline V gene sequence: CDR1 MNHNS, CDR2 SASEGT. The CDR3 protein is CASSPLSGTSSYNEQFF. CDR3 nucleotides: TGTGCCAGCAGTCCTCTCTCCGGGACTAGCTCCTACAATGAGCAGTTCTTC.

V usage is TRBV7-2 and J usage is TRBJ1-2; TRBD1 matches 8 bases. CDR3 length: 13 residues. The V and J ends lost 5 bases and 6 bases, in that order; junction bases with no gene match: 5. Germline V gene data show CDR1 as SGHTA and CDR2 as FQGNSA. The CDR3 region is CASSPTGEDGYTF. CDR3 bases: TGTGCCAGCAGCCCGACAGGGGAAGATGGCTACACCTTC.

By proportion, this clonotype is medium-sized. The rearrangement links TRBV6-1 to TRBJ2-5, with D unclear. The J call may be mistaken, given a closer DNA end match to TRBJ2-7. The CDR3 consists of 14 residues. Per the germline V gene, CDR1 is MNHNS and CDR2 is SASEGT. The CDR3 loop is CASSEVGEVGEQYF. The CDR3 coding sequence is TGTGCCAGCAGTGAAGTTGGAGAAGTGGGCGAGCAGTACTTC.

In this sample, this clonotype turned up a few times. The V call is TRBV12-3 or TRBV12-4, the J call TRBJ2-1, with D possibly being TRBD1 (6 bases). This CDR3 is built from 17 residues. Trimming stripped 1 base from V and 10 bases from J, with 23 bases between. The CDR3 here is CASSLGDRRRNNYEQFF. CDR3 nucleotides: TGTGCCAGCAGTTTAGGTGACAGGCGCCGTAACAACTACGAGCAGTTCTTC.

V gene TRBV11-2 combines with J gene TRBJ2-5, with D uncertain. This CDR3 has 12 amino acids. Germline CDR1 is SGHAT and CDR2 is FQNNGV. V was cut by 5 bases and J by 11 bases, with 15 bases left in between. In DNA form, the CDR3 reads TGTGCCAGCAGCCCCAGGCACAATGAGCAGTACTTC. Amino acids: CASSPRHNEQYF.

The J gene is TRBJ2-1, the V gene TRBV27, with TRBD2 matching over 10 bases. The J segment lost 4 bases and the V segment lost 6 bases, leaving 6 bases of the junction unmatched. This CDR3 contains 15 residues. Germline assignment: CDR1 MNHEY and CDR2 SMNVEV (reference sequence). The CDR3 DNA reads TGTGCCAGCAGACCTAGCGGGGGAGCTTACAATGAGCAGTTCTTC. It specifies CASRPSGGAYNEQFF.